This entry lists 8 T cell receptor beta chains sequenced from one sample in a study of blood T cells in healthy people across ages. Primers used in a second PCR of roughly 7 to 12 cycles were a sample-barcoded 5' primer and a J-beta primer mix. TCRdb reprocessed the 5' RACE reads with MiXCR, giving one entry per CDR3 protein. This table has under 700,000 distinct CDR3 sequences, around 24% appearing once. Another study also made use of these data, one on T cells of mothers and their children.

The sequencing input was blood. Source of these receptors: a boy aged 5 to 17 in good health.

The J gene is TRBJ1-1, the V gene TRBV12-3 or TRBV12-4; a weak D match, TRBD1 (5 bases). With 4 bases removed from V and 3 bases from J, the gap between germline ends came to 9 bases. The CDR3 is made up of 13 amino acids. CDR3 loop: CASSSVGDTEAFF. Here the CDR3 DNA reads TGTGCCAGCAGTTCTGTGGGGGACACTGAAGCTTTCTTT.

This clonotype was counted between two and nine times. The rearrangement joins TRBV2 to TRBJ2-2; D gene ambiguous. CDR1 is SNHLY and CDR2 is FYNNEI in the germline V gene. There are 13 residues in the CDR3. Trimming left V 6 bases short and J 5 bases short, with 10 bases between. The CDR3 sequence: CASSQTKTGELFF. CDR3 DNA: TGTGCCAGCAGCCAAACAAAAACCGGGGAGCTGTTTTTT.

In its sample, this clonotype was seen a few times. This rearrangement joins TRBV21-1 to TRBJ2-1; the D call TRBD1 from the table was never checked on the DNA. TRBV21-1 is a known pseudogene. CDR3 length: 15 residues. For the CDR3, the DNA is TGTGCCAGCAGCAAGACAGGGAATGGGGGCGATGAGCAGTTCTTC. Translated, it gives CASSKTGNGGDEQFF.

This clonotype has just a few counts. J is TRBJ1-4 and V is TRBV2; the D is unclear. V was cut by 6 bases and J by 7 bases, with 9 bases left in between. CDR3 length: 12 amino acids. Germline V CDR1 and CDR2: SNHLY, FYNNEI. CDR3 in DNA: TGTGCCAGCAGCGCCGCCGGTGAAAAACTGTTTTTT. It encodes CASSAAGEKLFF.

The rearrangement uses TRBV27 and TRBJ2-7, with TRBD1 matching 7 bases. Per germline, CDR1 MNHEY and CDR2 SMNVEV (reference sequence). V lost 8 bases, J lost 5 bases, and 12 bases stayed unmatched. The CDR3 is made up of 14 amino acids. The chain's CDR3 is CASSLRGQSHEQYF. The CDR3 DNA reads TGTGCCAGCTCCCTTAGGGGACAGAGCCACGAGCAGTACTTC.

There are many counts of this clonotype. V usage is TRBV7-2 and J usage is TRBJ2-5; D is unclear. CDR1 is SGHTA and CDR2 is FQGNSA in the germline V gene. This CDR3 spans 18 amino acids. V was pared by 1 base and J by 2 bases, with 20 bases between. The CDR3 DNA follows: TGTGCCAGCAGCTTAGTGGTAGGGTTTGGAGAGGCGCAAGAGACCCAGTACTTC. Its protein is CASSLVVGFGEAQETQYF.

This clonotype has more than one count but fewer than ten. The V and J genes are TRBV29-1 and TRBJ1-2; D is unclear. Trimming removed 0 bases at V and 8 bases at J, with 10 bases between. The CDR3 extends over 12 amino acids. The V gene's germline CDR1 is SQVTM and CDR2 ANQGSEA. In DNA, the CDR3 is TGCAGCGTTGAAGATCAGAGTGGGGGCTACACCTTC. This gives the protein CSVEDQSGGYTF. The full variable domain, its missing parts supplied by reference TRBV29-1 and TRBJ1-2, is SAVISQKPSRDICQRGTSLTIQCQVDSQVTMMFWYRQQPGQSLTLIATANQGSEATYESGFVIDKFPISRPNLTFSTLTVSNMSPEDSSIYLCSVEDQSGGYTFGSGTRLTVV.

This clonotype was seen a handful of times. V gene TRBV6-5 combines with J gene TRBJ2-7; the D is unclear. The germline CDR1 and CDR2 sequences are MNHEY and SVGAGI. The CDR3 length is 18 residues. V lost 0 bases, J lost 2 bases, and 20 bases lay in between. The CDR3 sequence is CASSYSVVGRRTTYEQYF. Here the CDR3 DNA reads TGTGCCAGCAGTTACTCTGTGGTCGGGCGGCGCACCACCTACGAGCAGTACTTC.